These 30 T cell receptor beta chains were sequenced from one sample in a study of T cell responses to AZD1222 COVID-19 vaccine. TCRdb's copy holds only in-frame clones and misses some; the assay was immunoSEQ multiplex PCR. The sample lists about 82,000 clones, 90% occurring once. Sequenced material: peripheral blood, taken on day 0 of AZD1222 vaccination. The receptor source for this set is an adult in good health.

The gene calls are TRBV5-6 and TRBJ2-3, with TRBD2 matching 10 bases. CDR3 length: 17 residues. V lost 0 bases to trimming and J lost 2 bases; unmatched junction nucleotides: 6. In germline, CDR1 is SGHDT, CDR2 YYEEEE. The CDR3 reads CASSLVLAGALTDTQYF. The DNA of the CDR3 is TGTGCCAGCAGCTTGGTGCTAGCGGGGGCTCTCACAGATACGCAGTATTTT.

The rearrangement links TRBV5-4 to TRBJ1-5; 8 bases map to TRBD1. This CDR3 comprises 16 residues. The V gene end was trimmed by 4 bases and the J gene end by 3 bases; junction bases not matched to a gene: 9. Germline V gives CDR1 SGHNT, CDR2 YYREEE (reference sequence). CDR3 region: CASSRREQGVNQPQHF. The CDR3 bases are TGTGCCAGCAGCCGACGGGAACAGGGGGTCAATCAGCCCCAGCATTTT.

This chain's CDR3 is CASSLRGGEAFF. The CDR3 DNA sequence: TGTGCCAGCAGCTTGCGAGGTGGTGAAGCTTTCTTT. The chain has TRBV5-5 and TRBJ1-1; D call uncertain. Germline CDR1 SGHKS, CDR2 YYEKEE (reference sequence). The CDR3 contains 12 residues. Trimming removed 1 base from V and 7 bases from J, with 8 bases in between.

V is TRBV30 and J is TRBJ2-3, with D maybe TRBD2 (6 bases). Per the germline V gene, CDR1 is GTSNPN and CDR2 is SVGIG (reference sequence). The germline V and J ends were trimmed by 1 base and 2 bases, with 10 bases remaining between them. There are 14 residues in the CDR3. CDR3 loop: CAWSAGLITDTQYF. In DNA, the CDR3 is TGTGCCTGGAGTGCCGGACTAATCACAGATACGCAGTATTTT.

The V gene is TRBV2, the J gene TRBJ1-5; D is uncertain. Trimming took off 4 bases at V and 4 bases at J, with 14 bases between the two ends. The CDR3 sequence is 15 residues long. CDR1 and CDR2 from the germline V gene are SNHLY and FYNNEI. CDR3 in amino acids: CASSALGLENQPQHF. CDR3 coding DNA: TGTGCCAGCAGTGCCCTCGGGCTGGAGAATCAGCCCCAGCATTTT.

The chain uses TRBV7-9 and TRBJ1-1; 8 bases agree with TRBD1. Germline CDR1 SEHNR, CDR2 FQNEAQ (reference sequence). This CDR3 has 16 residues. V trimming: 3 bases; J trimming: 10 bases; junction bases outside the gene matches: 16. The CDR3 bases are TGTGCCAGCAGCTTGCGGACAGGGTCCTACTCGCATGGAGCTTTCTTT. This gives the protein CASSLRTGSYSHGAFF.

This clone was observed a single time. This chain links TRBV27 with TRBJ1-5, with D unclear. This CDR3 has 13 amino acids. The ends were cut back, 3 bases at V and 3 bases at J, with 6 bases in the middle. CDR1 MNHEY and CDR2 SMNVEV come from the germline V gene (reference sequence). The CDR3 loop is CASSLTINQPQHF. The CDR3 coding sequence is TGTGCCAGCAGTTTGACAATCAATCAGCCCCAGCATTTT.

V is TRBV3-1 (or the pseudogene TRBV3-2) and J is TRBJ2-7; 7 positions match TRBD1. Germline CDR1 reads LGHDT; CDR2 reads YNNKEL (reference sequence). The CDR3 runs to 13 residues. Losses at the gene ends were 5 bases for V and 0 bases for J; bases not matched to a gene: 1. CDR3 sequence: CASSRTGSYEQYF. The CDR3 DNA reads as TGTGCCAGCAGCAGGACAGGCTCCTACGAGCAGTACTTC.

The chain employs TRBV7-9 and TRBJ1-2, with TRBD1 identical over 7 bases. Germline loops: CDR1 SEHNR, CDR2 FQNEAQ (reference sequence). CDR3 length: 13 amino acids. The V segment lost 6 bases and the J segment 7 bases; nucleotides outside the gene matches: 8. The CDR3 protein is CASSSDRVGGYTF. CDR3 bases: TGTGCCAGCAGTTCCGACAGGGTGGGTGGCTACACCTTC.

The chain has TRBV11-2 and TRBJ2-1, with D perhaps matching TRBD1 (6 bases). The CDR3 loop spans 18 amino acids. V shed 1 base and J shed 4 bases, with 20 bases lying between them. Germline V gene data show CDR1 as SGHAT and CDR2 as FQNNGV. CDR3 nucleotide sequence: TGTGCCAGCAGCTTAGTGCGTATTCGAGACAGGCTATACAATGAGCAGTTCTTC. It yields the protein CASSLVRIRDRLYNEQFF.

The chain recombines TRBV3-1 (or the pseudogene TRBV3-2) with TRBJ2-7; D gene ambiguous. Trimming stripped 0 bases from V and 3 bases from J, with 3 bases between. The germline gives CDR1 LGHDT, CDR2 YNNKEL (reference sequence). CDR3 length equals 12 residues. The CDR3 protein is CASSQEGYEQYF. The CDR3 nucleotides read TGTGCCAGCAGCCAAGAGGGCTACGAGCAGTACTTC.

The V gene is TRBV14, the J gene TRBJ1-6, with 8 bases aligning to TRBD1. V shed 4 bases, J shed 9 bases, and the junction held 5 bases outside the gene matches. Germline loops: CDR1 SGHDN, CDR2 FVKESK. The CDR3 is made up of 14 amino acids. In DNA, the CDR3 is TGTGCCAGCAGCCCTCAGGGGGCGGGTTCACCCCTCCACTTT. This sequence encodes CASSPQGAGSPLHF.

With respect to this clone: One end of the junction varies from germline; a read error may be responsible. The chain combines TRBV2 with TRBJ1-1, with D uncertain. Germline V gene lookup returns CDR1 SNHLY and CDR2 FYNNEI. The CDR3 loop spans 13 amino acids. CDR3 bases: TGTGCCAGCAGTGAGGGTAGTCCCCTCGGGCTTTCTTTT. It yields the protein CASSEGSPLGLSF.

This rearrangement joins TRBV23-1 to TRBJ1-1; 10 bases agree with TRBD1. TRBV23-1 is treated as an ORF (open reading frame) with a function not yet certain. This CDR3 is built from 20 residues. V was pared by 4 bases and J by 0 bases, with 17 bases of the junction left unmatched. This CDR3 is CASSPSRTGTGVLMNTEAFF. CDR3 DNA: TGCGCCAGCAGTCCGTCTAGAACCGGGACAGGGGTCCTTATGAACACTGAAGCTTTCTTT.

V gene TRBV4-1 combines with J gene TRBJ1-4; weak D call: TRBD1 (6 bases). The CDR3 consists of 16 residues. The ends were cut back, 2 bases at V and 3 bases at J, with 13 bases in the middle. CDR1 and CDR2 (germline): MGHRA, YSYEKL. Written as DNA, the CDR3 is TGCGCCAGCAGCCAACCTACAGGGTGGGCTAATGAAAAACTGTTTTTT. It translates to CASSQPTGWANEKLFF.

This chain uses TRBV9 with TRBJ1-1, with a possible D match to TRBD1 (5 bases). The CDR3 runs 14 residues. Germline V gene sequence: CDR1 SGDLS, CDR2 YYNGEE. V lost 0 bases, J lost 1 base, and 7 bases lay in between. The CDR3 region has the DNA TGTGCCAGCAGCGTAGAAGGGACGAACACTGAAGCTTTCTTT. The encoded protein is CASSVEGTNTEAFF.

CDR3: CASSILSEPLHF. The CDR3 bases are TGTGCCAGTAGTATTCTCTCCGAACCCCTCCACTTT. The V and J genes are TRBV19 and TRBJ1-6; D unclear. Germline CDR1 reads LNHDA; CDR2 reads SQIVND (reference sequence). The V gene lost 3 bases and the J gene lost 12 bases, with 9 bases spanning the gap. The CDR3 runs 12 residues.

V and J are TRBV19 and TRBJ1-6; D may be TRBD1 (6 bases). The CDR3 is 15 amino acids. In germline, CDR1 is LNHDA, CDR2 SQIVND (reference sequence). V was clipped by 5 bases and J by 3 bases, with 11 bases between them. CDR3 amino acids: CASSSYRDYNSPLHF. DNA of the CDR3: TGTGCCAGTAGTTCCTACAGGGACTATAATTCACCCCTCCACTTT.

J is TRBJ1-2 and V is TRBV27; D remains ambiguous. The CDR3 consists of 15 residues. Germline V gives CDR1 MNHEY, CDR2 SMNVEV (reference sequence). Trimming stripped 6 bases from V and 4 bases from J, with 18 bases between. The CDR3 loop is CASSLTSLTVYGYTF. CDR3 nucleotide sequence: TGTGCCAGCAGCCTAACCTCCTTGACCGTCTATGGCTACACCTTC.

The rearrangement joins TRBV14 to TRBJ1-2; the D is unclear. Per the germline V gene, CDR1 is SGHDN and CDR2 is FVKESK. The CDR3 sequence is 16 residues long. Trimming took off 2 bases at V and 6 bases at J, with 19 bases between the two ends. CDR3: CASSQKMSGFSNGYTF. The DNA for the CDR3 is TGTGCCAGCAGCCAAAAAATGTCGGGCTTCTCCAATGGCTACACCTTC.

A few counts support this clone. CDR3 bases: TGTGCCAGCAGCGCTCTAGTCACTGAAGCTTTCTTT. This gives the protein CASSALVTEAFF. This chain links TRBV7-9 with TRBJ1-1, with D uncertain. This CDR3 region has 12 residues. Germline V gene data show CDR1 as SEHNR and CDR2 as FQNEAQ (reference sequence). V was pared by 5 bases and J by 4 bases, with 8 bases between.

The chain recombines TRBV30 with TRBJ1-6; D is perhaps TRBD1 (5 bases). Trimming removed 2 bases from V and 9 bases from J, with 17 bases in between. CDR3 length: 15 residues. CDR1 is GTSNPN and CDR2 is SVGIG in the germline V gene (reference sequence). CDR3 loop: CAWSSGIVMGSPLHF. In nucleotides, the CDR3 is TGTGCCTGGAGTTCAGGGATTGTGATGGGTTCACCCCTCCACTTT.

This clone has more than one count but fewer than ten. V usage is TRBV7-6 and J usage is TRBJ1-2; a possible D gene is TRBD1 (5 bases). The V end was cut by 1 base, the J end by 4 bases, with 19 bases between. This CDR3 contains 17 residues. From germline, CDR1 is SGHVS and CDR2 FNYEAQ. The CDR3 reads CASSLVQGGRAVYGYTF. As DNA, the CDR3 is TGTGCCAGCAGCTTAGTCCAGGGCGGCAGGGCGGTCTATGGCTACACCTTC.

This CDR3 reads CASGLPPGQGELYNEQFF. CDR3 sequence (DNA): TGTGCTAGTGGCCTCCCCCCCGGACAGGGGGAACTCTACAATGAGCAGTTCTTC. J is TRBJ2-1 and V is TRBV12-5; 10 positions match TRBD1. The CDR3 spans 18 residues. Germline assignment: CDR1 LGHNT and CDR2 FRNRAP. The V segment lost 6 bases and the J segment 3 bases; nucleotides outside the gene matches: 14.

The chain carries TRBV15 and TRBJ2-7; D not resolved. Germline V CDR1 and CDR2: LNHNV, YYDKDF (reference sequence). V was pared by 2 bases and J by 0 bases, with 5 bases between. The CDR3 has 13 residues. In nucleotides, the CDR3 is TGTGCCACCAGCAGACAACTCTCCTACGAGCAGTACTTC. It yields the protein CATSRQLSYEQYF.

V usage is TRBV5-6 and J usage is TRBJ2-6; possibly TRBD1 for D (5 bases). V was trimmed by 7 bases and J by 0 bases, leaving 20 bases between them. The CDR3 spans 18 residues. Per germline, CDR1 SGHDT and CDR2 YYEEEE. The CDR3: CASGGRQGQTSGANVLTF. The CDR3 DNA reads as TGTGCCAGCGGCGGAAGGCAGGGCCAAACCTCTGGGGCCAACGTCCTGACTTTC. Looking up the rest from reference TRBV5-6 and TRBJ2-6 gives the full variable domain: DAGVTQSPTHLIKTRGQQVTLRCSPKSGHDTVSWYQQALGQGPQFIFQYYEEEERQRGNFPDRFSGHQFPNYSSELNVNALLLGDSALYLCASGGRQGQTSGANVLTFGAGSRLTVL.

V usage is TRBV5-6 and J usage is TRBJ1-5, with D possibly TRBD1 on 6 matching bases. Trimming left V 4 bases short and J 9 bases short, with 14 bases between. Germline V gene data show CDR1 as SGHDT and CDR2 as YYEEEE. The CDR3 is made up of 13 amino acids. CDR3: CASSTEETGPQHF. CDR3 bases: TGTGCCAGCAGCACAGAAGAGACAGGGCCCCAGCATTTT.

The DNA of the CDR3 is TGTGCCAGCAGCCGCGTCAGGGAGGGTCAGCCCCAGCATTTT. Encoded protein: CASSRVREGQPQHF. V usage is TRBV3-1 (or the pseudogene TRBV3-2) and J usage is TRBJ1-5; a possible D gene is TRBD1 (5 bases). V lost 4 bases and J 6 bases, leaving 13 bases between the germline ends. CDR3 size: 14 residues. Per the germline V gene, CDR1 is LGHDT and CDR2 is YNNKEL (reference sequence).

The V gene is TRBV30, the J gene TRBJ1-6; no definite D call. The CDR3 sequence is 15 residues long. V shed 7 bases and J shed 0 bases, with 13 bases lying between them. CDR1 is GTSNPN, CDR2 SVGIG, per germline (reference sequence). The CDR3 nucleotides are TGTGCCTCAACAAGTTGGAGCTCCTATAATTCACCCCTCCACTTT. Amino acid sequence: CASTSWSSYNSPLHF.

The rearrangement joins TRBV15 to TRBJ1-2; maybe TRBD1 (5 bases). V shed 5 bases and J shed 6 bases, with 13 bases lying between them. Per germline, CDR1 LNHNV and CDR2 YYDKDF (reference sequence). This CDR3 has 13 residues. The CDR3 region is CATSGGDSNGYTF. The CDR3 DNA reads TGTGCCACCAGCGGGGGAGACTCGAATGGCTACACCTTC.